Reported below is one T cell receptor beta chain. A library of TCRbeta sequences, prepared with unique molecular identifiers, was generated. TCRdb re-called the PCR reads with MiXCR, one entry per CDR3 protein. This sample has about 400,000 distinct CDR3 sequences, with roughly 20% found just once. The data originate from a study of T-cell reconstitution after alpha-beta-depleted transplantation in children. The CDR3 totals 11 residues. Trimming stripped 4 bases from V and 9 bases from J, with 10 bases between. The V gene's germline CDR1 is SQVTM and CDR2 ANQGSEA. V usage is TRBV29-1 and J usage is TRBJ2-1; possible D gene TRBD1, 6 bases. The source was PBMCs from the stem cell graft donor, collected from the stem cell graft. This TCR was recovered from a human donor who donated a stem cell graft to a child with acute myeloid leukemia. The CDR3 DNA reads as TGCAGCGTTGTGGCAGGGGTTGAGCAGTTCTTC. Translation gives CSVVAGVEQFF.